This entry describes one T cell receptor beta chain. These data come from a study of T cells in localized non-small cell lung cancer. In germline, CDR1 is SNHLY, CDR2 FYNNEI. The CDR3 is made up of 18 amino acids. Germline trimming cut 7 bases from V and 0 bases from J; bases unmatched to any gene: 16. TCRdb keeps only in-frame clones here, not all; method: immunoSEQ multiplex PCR. The repertoire holds tens of thousands of clones, with about 86% as singletons. The chain joins TRBV2 to TRBJ2-7; 9 nucleotides line up with TRBD1. The material sequenced was peripheral blood, taken before any cancer treatment. This TCR was sampled from a woman aged 18 to 55 with stage III lung adenocarcinoma. The CDR3 loop reads CASMTARGTGPNSYEQYF. CDR3 sequence (DNA): TGTGCCAGCATGACGGCGAGGGGGACAGGGCCGAACTCCTACGAGCAGTACTTC.